This T cell receptor (beta chain) was sequenced in a study of T cells in Graves' hyperthyroidism and ophthalmopathy. Template material for amplifying TCR beta CDR3 regions consisted of RNA transcripts. HTBI primers were the set used in a first-round RT-PCR of the TCR CDR3. TCRdb called the multiplex PCR reads again in MiXCR, with one record for every CDR3 protein. The table includes a few hundred thousand distinct CDR3 sequences, about 16% detected once. The sample consisted of blood. The receptor comes from an older woman with Graves' ophthalmopathy.

The DNA of the CDR3 is TGTGCCAGCAGTTCATGGTCTAGGGGGGAAAAACTGTTTTTT. Amino acids: CASSSWSRGEKLFF. V usage is TRBV12-3 or TRBV12-4 and J usage is TRBJ1-4, with a weak D call TRBD1 (6 bases). Trimming took off 4 bases at V and 8 bases at J, with 14 bases between the two ends. The CDR3 has 14 amino acids.